A single sample is the source of the 27 T cell receptor beta chains below, sequenced in a study of blood T cell repertoires in COVID-19. Measured with immunoSEQ multiplex PCR; TCRdb has only the in-frame clones, and not every one. The sample shows 650,000 to 800,000 clones, about 90% of them seen only once. Input material: peripheral blood. These receptors all stem from a woman between 18 and 30 years old with acute or convalescent COVID-19.

The chain links TRBV5-4 to TRBJ1-2; TRBD1 aligns across 8 bases. Germline V CDR1 and CDR2: SGHNT, YYREEE (reference sequence). The V gene end was trimmed by 3 bases and the J gene end by 7 bases; junction bases not matched to a gene: 2. This CDR3 comprises 12 residues. The CDR3 loop reads CASSSGTGGYTF. The CDR3, as DNA: TGTGCCAGCAGCTCCGGGACAGGTGGCTACACCTTC.

This clone was seen a few times. CDR3 residues: CASSSGLAIGEQYF. CDR3 sequence (DNA): TGTGCCAGCAGCTCGGGACTAGCGATTGGAGAGCAGTACTTC. The rearrangement uses TRBV5-6 and TRBJ2-7; 10 nucleotides align to TRBD2. CDR3 size: 14 residues. The ends lost 3 bases at V and 7 bases at J; junction bases unmatched: 7. Germline-derived CDR1 and CDR2 are SGHDT and YYEEEE.

This clone was counted a single time. The V call is TRBV4-1, the J call TRBJ1-2; 12 bases agree with TRBD1. Germline CDR1 reads MGHRA; CDR2 reads YSYEKL. J gave up 5 bases and V 4 bases, and 2 bases lay outside the gene matches. The CDR3 is 14 residues long. The CDR3 loop reads CASSLGQGAYGYTF. CDR3 in DNA: TGCGCCAGCAGCCTGGGACAGGGGGCTTATGGCTACACCTTC.

The chain has TRBV28 and TRBJ1-6, with D possibly matching TRBD1 (5 bases). The CDR3 consists of 15 residues. Germline V gives CDR1 MDHEN, CDR2 SYDVKM. The V end lost 6 bases, the J end lost 7 bases, and 16 bases lay between the germline ends. CDR3 protein: CASSPPAGQNSPLHF. CDR3 coding DNA: TGTGCCAGCAGCCCCCCGGCAGGGCAGAATTCACCCCTCCACTTT.

The chain combines TRBV9 with TRBJ1-3, with 12 positions matching TRBD1. The CDR3 is 21 amino acids. Trimming removed 0 bases from V and 0 bases from J; junction bases left unmatched: 13. Germline V lookup: CDR1 SGDLS, CDR2 YYNGEE. DNA of the CDR3: TGTGCCAGCAGCGTAGGGAGAGGGGACAGGGGGCGACTTGGCTCTGGAAACACCATATATTTT. It yields the protein CASSVGRGDRGRLGSGNTIYF.

The rearrangement links TRBV24-1 to TRBJ1-5, with D possibly being TRBD1 (6 bases). Germline CDR1 KGHDR, CDR2 SFDVKD. The length of the CDR3 is 14 residues. Trimming took 10 bases from V and 7 from J, leaving 19 bases between them. The CDR3 is CATSTGKVGQPQHF. As DNA, the CDR3 is TGTGCCACTTCAACAGGGAAGGTCGGCCAGCCCCAGCATTTT.

A few counts support this clone. The chain recombines TRBV6-2 or TRBV6-3 with TRBJ1-1, with D uncertain. The CDR3 has 16 residues. Deletions cut 0 bases from V and 0 bases from J, with 11 bases between. Germline V gene data show CDR1 as MNHEY and CDR2 as SVGEGT. The CDR3 protein is CASSYSREYMNTEAFF. For the CDR3, the DNA is TGTGCCAGCAGTTACTCGCGGGAATACATGAACACTGAAGCTTTCTTT.

J is TRBJ2-2 and V is TRBV11-2; 7 bases align to TRBD1. This CDR3 spans 14 amino acids. Trimming removed 5 bases from V and 7 bases from J; junction bases left unmatched: 7. The germline CDR1 and CDR2 sequences are SGHAT and FQNNGV. The CDR3 sequence is CASSRPGTVGELFF. CDR3 coding DNA: TGTGCCAGCAGCCGTCCCGGGACAGTCGGGGAGCTGTTTTTT. The full variable domain, rest sourced from reference TRBV11-2 and TRBJ2-2, is EAGVAQSPRYKIIEKRQSVAFWCNPISGHATLYWYQQILGQGPKLLIQFQNNGVVDDSQLPKDRFSAERLKGVDSTLKIQPAKLEDSAVYLCASSRPGTVGELFFGEGSRLTVL.

The chain couples TRBV2 to TRBJ2-2; D not resolved. This CDR3 is built from 14 residues. V gave up 3 bases and J gave up 6 bases, with 11 bases separating them. Germline CDR1 and CDR2: SNHLY and FYNNEI. The CDR3 DNA reads TGTGCCAGCAGTGACCCAAACATCCCCGGGGAGCTGTTTTTT. It specifies CASSDPNIPGELFF.

The rearrangement joins TRBV3-1 (or the pseudogene TRBV3-2) to TRBJ1-2, with 8 bases that match TRBD1. Trimming cost V 1 base and J 8 bases; bases outside gene matches: 6. Germline CDR1 reads LGHDT; CDR2 reads YNNKEL (reference sequence). The CDR3 runs 14 residues. CDR3 sequence reads: CASSQVVRGLGYTF. DNA for the CDR3: TGTGCCAGCAGCCAAGTTGTCAGGGGGCTAGGCTACACCTTC.

J is TRBJ2-5 and V is TRBV10-3; 14 positions match TRBD2. Germline loops: CDR1 ENHRY, CDR2 SYGVKD. Losses at the gene ends were 6 bases for V and 5 bases for J; bases not matched to a gene: 5. There are 15 residues in the CDR3. In DNA form, the CDR3 reads TGTGCCATCAGGGGACTAGCGGGGGTTAACGAGACCCAGTACTTC. It encodes CAIRGLAGVNETQYF.

The chain has TRBV7-2 and TRBJ1-3; D call uncertain. Germline V gives CDR1 SGHTA, CDR2 FQGNSA. Trimming took off 3 bases at V and 3 bases at J, with 15 bases between the two ends. The CDR3 is 16 amino acids. CDR3 bases: TGTGCCAGCAGCTTGGGAGGGCAGATTGGTGGAAACACCATATATTTT. This codes for CASSLGGQIGGNTIYF.

CDR3 nucleotides: TGTGCCAGCAGTGAACCAAAGAACACCGGGGAGCTGTTTTTT. Translation gives CASSEPKNTGELFF. The rearrangement uses TRBV2 and TRBJ2-2; unclear D gene. The CDR3 runs to 14 residues. V gave up 2 bases and J gave up 1 base, with 5 bases separating them. The germline V gene encodes CDR1 SNHLY and CDR2 FYNNEI.

V and J are TRBV7-2 and TRBJ1-1, with D perhaps TRBD1 (6 bases). V was cut by 5 bases and J by 1 base, with 14 bases left in between. The CDR3 is made up of 15 amino acids. Germline V gene sequence: CDR1 SGHTA, CDR2 FQGNSA. The CDR3 nucleotides read TGTGCCAGCAGCCCCTCGATAGGGGGGAACACTGAAGCTTTCTTT. Amino acids: CASSPSIGGNTEAFF.

This clone showed up just once. The genes are TRBV5-1 and TRBJ2-6, with 10 bases fitting TRBD1. J was trimmed by 0 bases and V by 4 bases; bases with no gene match: 7. The CDR3 sequence is 18 residues long. CDR1 is SGHRS and CDR2 is YFSETQ in the germline V gene. The CDR3 loop reads CASSPRDRGLSGANVLTF. The CDR3, as DNA: TGCGCCAGCAGCCCCAGGGACAGGGGCCTCTCTGGGGCCAACGTCCTGACTTTC.

V gene TRBV24-1 combines with J gene TRBJ2-1; 7 bases are shared with TRBD1. This CDR3 has 15 amino acids. With 4 bases clipped from V and 8 bases from J, the junction kept 10 bases outside the gene matches. Per the germline V gene, CDR1 is KGHDR and CDR2 is SFDVKD. The CDR3 region is CATSELGGPIYEQFF. As DNA, the CDR3 is TGTGCCACCAGTGAGTTAGGGGGCCCCATATATGAGCAGTTCTTC.

This chain joins TRBV9 and TRBJ2-7, with a possible D match to TRBD2 (5 bases). CDR3 length equals 17 residues. V shed 0 bases and J shed 1 base, with 17 bases lying between them. Germline values: CDR1 SGDLS, CDR2 YYNGEE. The DNA of the CDR3 is TGTGCCAGCAGCGTAGCCGGGGATGCGGACGAGTCCTACGAGCAGTACTTC. Its translation: CASSVAGDADESYEQYF.

DNA for the CDR3: TGTGCCAGCAGCTGGGATTCCGGGACAGGGTTGTCCGGGGAGCTGTTTTTT. Protein product: CASSWDSGTGLSGELFF. The chain joins TRBV7-6 to TRBJ2-2; TRBD1 matches 9 bases. Trimming at V came to 4 bases and at J to 6 bases, leaving 12 bases not matched to a gene. Germline CDR1 is SGHVS and CDR2 is FNYEAQ. This CDR3 contains 17 residues.

The chain carries TRBV30 and TRBJ1-2; D gene ambiguous. This CDR3 is built from 14 residues. Germline CDR1 and CDR2: GTSNPN and SVGIG (reference sequence). V gave up 0 bases and J gave up 4 bases, with 12 bases separating them. CDR3 in DNA: TGTGCCTGGAGTGTGGGAGGGAAGGTCTATGGCTACACCTTC. It is translated as CAWSVGGKVYGYTF.

The chain is built from TRBV7-2 and TRBJ2-3; the match to TRBD2 covers 11 bases. The germline gives CDR1 SGHTA, CDR2 FQGNSA. The CDR3 runs 15 residues. Trimming took 5 bases from V and 2 from J; bases not matched to a gene: 3. CDR3 sequence (DNA): TGTGCCAGCAGCGTGACTAGCGGGGTCACAGATACGCAGTATTTT. It encodes CASSVTSGVTDTQYF.

This chain links TRBV27 with TRBJ1-6; 7 nucleotides agree with TRBD1. The germline gives CDR1 MNHEY, CDR2 SMNVEV (reference sequence). The ends lost 4 bases at V and 6 bases at J; junction bases unmatched: 9. The CDR3 extends over 16 amino acids. The CDR3 is CASSWAPGGRNSPLHF. DNA for the CDR3: TGTGCCAGCAGTTGGGCCCCAGGGGGTCGTAATTCACCCCTCCACTTT.

The chain carries TRBV6-5 and TRBJ2-3, with D perhaps matching TRBD1 (6 bases). The length of the CDR3 is 13 residues. Trimming cost V 7 bases and J 6 bases, with 14 bases left between them. Germline CDR1 reads MNHEY; CDR2 reads SVGAGI. The CDR3 DNA is TGTGCCAGCACCTCTAGGGGGATGGATACGCAGTATTTT. Translated: CASTSRGMDTQYF.

In its sample, this clone was seen a few times. The chain couples TRBV5-5 to TRBJ1-5; D call uncertain. V was clipped by 0 bases and J by 0 bases, with 4 bases between them. The CDR3 sequence is 14 residues long. Germline assignment: CDR1 SGHKS and CDR2 YYEKEE (reference sequence). CDR3 nucleotides: TGTGCCAGCAGCTTGGACGGTAGCAATCAGCCCCAGCATTTT. This translates into CASSLDGSNQPQHF.

The chain links TRBV6-5 to TRBJ1-3; D remains ambiguous. In germline, CDR1 is MNHEY, CDR2 SVGAGI. V lost 4 bases, J lost 0 bases, and 10 bases lay in between. The CDR3 runs 15 residues. CDR3 in amino acids: CASSFSESSGNTIYF. CDR3 nucleotides: TGTGCCAGCAGTTTTTCGGAGAGCTCTGGAAACACCATATATTTT.

The sample holds one count of this clone. The chain recombines TRBV12-5 with TRBJ2-6; possible D gene TRBD1, 6 bases. Germline V gene lookup returns CDR1 LGHNT and CDR2 FRNRAP. The ends were cut back, 6 bases at V and 0 bases at J, with 9 bases in the middle. This CDR3 contains 15 residues. The CDR3 DNA sequence: TGTGCTAGTGGCCGGACAGACTCTGGGGCCAACGTCCTGACTTTC. This translates into CASGRTDSGANVLTF.

The sample holds a few counts of this clone. The genes are TRBV4-3 and TRBJ2-6; tentative D call: TRBD1 (6 bases). Between the trimmed V and J ends, which lost 0 bases and 0 bases, there was a span of 9 bases. In germline, CDR1 is LGHNA, CDR2 YSLEER. The length of the CDR3 is 17 residues. CDR3 DNA sequence: TGCGCCAGCAGCCAAGATGACAGGCTCTCTGGGGCCAACGTCCTGACTTTC. The encoded protein is CASSQDDRLSGANVLTF.

The chain carries TRBV7-9 and TRBJ1-4, with 7 bases identical to TRBD1. The length of the CDR3 is 18 residues. J lost 0 bases, V lost 2 bases, and 9 bases had no gene match. CDR1 is SEHNR and CDR2 is FQNEAQ in the germline V gene (reference sequence). CDR3 loop: CASSLPKGQSATNEKLFF. The CDR3, as DNA: TGTGCCAGCAGCTTACCCAAGGGACAGTCTGCAACTAATGAAAAACTGTTTTTT.